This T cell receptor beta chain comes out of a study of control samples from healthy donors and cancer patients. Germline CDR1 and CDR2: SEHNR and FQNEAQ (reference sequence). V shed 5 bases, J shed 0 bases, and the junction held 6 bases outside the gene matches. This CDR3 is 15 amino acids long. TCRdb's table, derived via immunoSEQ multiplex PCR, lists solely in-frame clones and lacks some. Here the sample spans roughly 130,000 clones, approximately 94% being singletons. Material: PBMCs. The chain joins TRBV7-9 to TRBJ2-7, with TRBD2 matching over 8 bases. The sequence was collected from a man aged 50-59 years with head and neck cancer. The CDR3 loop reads CASSPPGRDSYEQYF. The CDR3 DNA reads TGTGCCAGCAGCCCCCCCGGGAGGGACTCCTACGAGCAGTACTTC.